This T cell receptor beta chain was recorded in a study of read filtering for tumor transcriptome and immune sequencing. About the study: By R-ISS, stages I, II and III held 8, 16 and 7 patients. Per sample, TCR-region reads ranged about 3.5 to 11 million by IR-seq, roughly 80 to 1,300 by RNA-seq.

The germline gives CDR1 SEHNR, CDR2 FQNEAQ (reference sequence). There are 13 residues in the CDR3. V was trimmed by 3 bases and J by 8 bases, leaving 11 bases between them. From about 0.4 ug of RNA, a library with molecular barcoded alpha/delta and beta/gamma adaptors was made. TCRdb itself ran the reads through MiXCR, one entry per CDR3 protein. Here the sample spans tens of thousands of distinct CDR3 sequences, over 9.5% being singletons. The study's findings and limits: Without single-read clonotypes, shared clonotype proportions correlated more between IR-seq and RNA-seq. Approximately 80% of IR-seq clonotypes had one read, totaling around 4% of reads; RNA-seq: about 74% and 41%.

In this sample, this clonotype is medium-sized. The antigen is unknown. This receptor was obtained from a donor older than 35 with multiple myeloma. Sequencing input: a population of CD138-negative cells sorted from bone marrow. The V and J genes are TRBV7-9 and TRBJ2-1; no clear D gene. CDR3 nucleotides: TGTGCCAGCAGCTTCGGCGCGAAGGATGAGCAGTTCTTC. It translates to CASSFGAKDEQFF.